The entry below describes one T cell receptor (beta chain). Its antigen remains unidentified. Genomic DNA of every subset was divided equally among multiple immunoSEQ plates. Produced via immunoSEQ multiplex PCR; TCRdb's table is partial and in-frame only. The sample comprises about 1.9 million clones, roughly 93% of which are singletons, and approximately 1.7% rests with the top ten. The V and J ends lost 3 bases and 6 bases respectively, with 17 bases between them. Per the germline V gene, CDR1 is MNHEY and CDR2 is SMNVEV (reference sequence). CDR3 length: 16 amino acids. The data derive from a study of shared clonotypes between healthy human individuals. Across the whole study: Per donor, CD8 memory used one plate, CD8 naive used two, CD4 memory used three and CD4 naive used three.

Overall study findings and caveats: Clonotype sharing among donors likely depends on sequencing depth. Only blood was sampled; tissue repertoires likely differ.

It was CD45RO-negative cells, positively selected for CCR7, that made up naive CD8 cells, with terminally differentiated effector memory CD45RA+ cells excluded. This chain uses TRBV27 with TRBJ2-2, with no clear D. Material for sequencing was naive CD8+ T cells from PBMCs. The sequence derives from a man aged 18 to 29 in good health. Some clones in this sample may be carry-over from other donors' samples. The CDR3 reads CASSFIVLSGPGELFF. CDR3 in DNA: TGTGCCAGCAGTTTTATTGTCCTATCGGGTCCCGGGGAGCTGTTTTTT.